This T cell receptor (beta chain) comes out of a study of blood T cell repertoires in COVID-19. CDR1 is ENHRY and CDR2 is SYGVKD in the germline V gene. The CDR3 is made up of 15 amino acids. V dropped 2 bases and J dropped 4 bases, with 15 bases sitting between them. Generated by immunoSEQ multiplex PCR, the TCRdb table keeps only in-frame clones and is missing some. The sample holds over 14,000 clones, roughly 87% seen once. The source of this sequence is a human donor in a cohort sampled during active COVID-19. Sequenced input: peripheral blood. The rearrangement links TRBV10-3 to TRBJ2-7; TRBD2 is a possible D gene (6 bases). CDR3 loop: CAISEGGQGGYEQYF. The CDR3, as DNA: TGTGCCATCAGTGAGGGAGGTCAGGGAGGTTACGAGCAGTACTTC.